This TCR beta chain was profiled in a study of identical twins. Points from the study as a whole: Abundant beta clonotypes from cord blood bore fewer insertions; memory repertoires lacked this pattern. Twins' excess sharing was less marked for out-of-frame beta sequences.

Trimming pared 4 bases from V and 0 bases from J, leaving 11 bases between. Germline V gene sequence: CDR1 SGHRS, CDR2 YFSETQ. The CDR3 runs to 16 residues. This clonotype came up many times. Its cognate antigen is unknown. TCRdb passed the 5' RACE reads through MiXCR, listing each CDR3 protein once. In the table there are around 670,000 distinct CDR3 sequences, roughly 6% of which are singletons. This sequence originates from a young man in good health. Specimen: naive T cells sorted from blood. The genes are TRBV5-1 and TRBJ2-6; D gene ambiguous. This CDR3 is CASSPGEYSGANVLTF. In nucleotides, the CDR3 is TGCGCCAGCAGCCCGGGCGAGTACTCTGGGGCCAACGTCCTGACTTTC.